The rows below give T cell receptor beta chains drawn from one sample of a study of cytomegalovirus exposure and HLA in healthy donors. Assay used: immunoSEQ multiplex PCR; TCRdb lists only in-frame clones, some missing. The data hold 85,000 to 130,000 clones, with roughly 71% observed a single time. The sequenced sample consisted of PBMCs. The receptors were sampled from a male donor in good health and CMV-seropositive. CDR3s include the opening cysteine and the closing phenylalanine or tryptophan. A D gene is named only where the DNA matches it firmly. A clone size is listed for some rows: how often the clone was seen (once, few, many), or a class if it is expanded.

>TRBJ2-1|TRBV7-3|NA|NA
TGTGCCAGCAGCTTAGGGGGGGCGTCCTACAATGAGCAGTTCTTC
CASSLGGASYNEQFF
>TRBJ2-5|TRBV29-1|NA|NA
TGCAGCGTTGCGCAGGGGTGGGAGACCCAGTACTTC
CSVAQGWETQYF
>TRBJ2-7|TRBV5-1|TRBD2|NA
TGCGCCAGCAGCCTGGGACTAGCGGGGGTGGTCTCCTACGAGCAGTACTTC
CASSLGLAGVVSYEQYF
>TRBJ1-1|TRBV25-1|TRBD1|once
TGTGCCAGCAGGGGACAGGGCGGGACTGAAGCTTTCTTT
CASRGQGGTEAFF
>TRBJ2-7|TRBV10-2|NA|few
TGCGCCAGCAGCCACTCCTACGAGCAGTACTTC
CASSHSYEQYF
>TRBJ1-1|TRBV28|NA|NA
TGTGCCAGCACCACCCAGCCGGGGGGCGTAAGCACTGAAGCTTTCTTT
CASTTQPGGVSTEAFF
>TRBJ2-3|TRBV5-4|NA|NA
TGTGCCAGCAGCGCCATGGAGCGGAGAAACACAGATACGCAGTATTTT
CASSAMERRNTDTQYF
>TRBJ1-5|TRBV5-4|NA|NA
TGTGCCAGCAGCTTGGCGGGGGGCTCACAGCCCCAGCATTTT
CASSLAGGSQPQHF
>TRBJ1-2|TRBV28|NA|NA
TGTGCCAGCAGTTTAGGGGCAGGCCCTAACTATGGCTACACCTTC
CASSLGAGPNYGYTF
>TRBJ1-1|TRBV10-3|NA|few
TGTGCCATCAGTGAGGGGGCTCGTACTGAAGCTTTCTTT
CAISEGARTEAFF
>TRBJ1-3|TRBV6-6|NA|few
TGTGCCAGCAGTTACAGGGGCCTCGGTGGAAACACCATATATTTT
CASSYRGLGGNTIYF
>TRBJ2-7|TRBV11-3|NA|few
TGTGCCAGCAGCCCCACCGACGGGGGCGAGCAGTACTTC
CASSPTDGGEQYF
>TRBJ2-6|TRBV28|NA|once
TGTGCCAGCACCTCACAAAGACCGGGACTTAAACCCTCTGGGGCCAACGTCCTGACTTTC
CASTSQRPGLKPSGANVLTF
>TRBJ1-4|TRBV7-6|NA|NA
TGTGCCAGCAGCGCGAACAGGGCAACTAATGAAAAACTGTTTTTT
CASSANRATNEKLFF
>TRBJ2-1|TRBV19|TRBD1|NA
TGTGCCAGTAGTAGCCTGAACAGGGGGCGTCCGTTTTGGCAGTTCTTC
CASSSLNRGRPFWQFF
>TRBJ2-5|TRBV7-8|NA|NA
TGTGCCAGCACGTCTCCCCAAGAGACCCAGTACTTC
CASTSPQETQYF
>TRBJ2-7|TRBV7-2|NA|NA
TGTGCCAGCAGCCCTGGAGGGCCGATCTCCTACGAGCAGTACTTC
CASSPGGPISYEQYF
>TRBJ1-1|TRBV5-4|TRBD1|NA
TGTGCCAGCAGCAAACAGGGGGCCATGGGGAACACTGAAGCTTTCTTT
CASSKQGAMGNTEAFF
>TRBJ2-7|TRBV29-1|TRBD1|NA
TGCAGCGTTGAAGTTCAGGACAGGGAGCCCTACGAGCAGTACTTC
CSVEVQDREPYEQYF
>TRBJ2-4|TRBV29-1|NA|NA
TGCAGCGTTGTAAGGGGTGCAGCCAAAAACATTCAGTACTTC
CSVVRGAAKNIQYF
>TRBJ2-1|TRBV5-1|NA|NA
TGCGCCAGCGGACGAGAGGAGGGAAATGAGCAGTTCTTC
CASGREEGNEQFF
>TRBJ2-1|TRBV7-8|NA|NA
TGTGCCAGCAGCTCCCCTTGGCACTCCTACAATGAGCAGTTCTTC
CASSSPWHSYNEQFF
>TRBJ1-2|TRBV2|NA|NA
TGTGCCAGTCAGGATTCAGGGGTGGATGGCTACACCTTC
CASQDSGVDGYTF
>TRBJ2-1|TRBV27|NA|NA
TGTGCCAGCAGTTTCCCCGGGTCCAATGAGCAGTTCTTC
CASSFPGSNEQFF
>TRBJ2-3|TRBV25-1|TRBD2|NA
TGTGCCAGCACTAGCGGGGGGGCAATGGGGAGCACAGATACGCAGTATTTT
CASTSGGAMGSTDTQYF
>TRBJ1-5|TRBV19|TRBD1|NA
TGTGCCAGTAGTACAACCGGGACAGGGGGAGGAAATCAGCCCCAGCATTTT
CASSTTGTGGGNQPQHF
>TRBJ2-1|TRBV28|TRBD2|once
TGTGCCAGCCTCGGGGGGGAACTAGGGCCCTACAATGAGCAGTTCTTC
CASLGGELGPYNEQFF
>TRBJ1-3|TRBV7-3|NA|NA
TGTGCCAGCAGCCTCGAGGGGGGGTCTGGAAACACCATATATTTT
CASSLEGGSGNTIYF
>TRBJ1-1|TRBV10-3|NA|NA
TGTGCCATCAGCGAGGGGGGGTGGACTGAAGCTTTCTTT
CAISEGGWTEAFF
>TRBJ1-2|TRBV25-1|TRBD1|NA
TGTGCCAGCAGTGAATCGACAGGGGACTATGGCTACACCTTC
CASSESTGDYGYTF
>TRBJ2-7|TRBV29-1|TRBD2|NA
TGCAGCGTTGAGAGGCAGGGACTAGCTAGCAACGAGCAGTACTTC
CSVERQGLASNEQYF
>TRBJ2-1|TRBV7-9|TRBD2|NA
TGTGCCAGCAGCCCTAGGACTAGCAGCTACAATGAGCAGTTCTTC
CASSPRTSSYNEQFF
>TRBJ1-1|TRBV5-1|NA|NA
TGCGCCAGCAGCTTGGCGTTGACAGGCCAGCCTGAAGCTTTCTTT
CASSLALTGQPEAFF
>TRBJ2-5|TRBV29-1|TRBD1|NA
TGCAGCGGAAGGGGACAGTTCCAAGAGACCCAGTACTTC
CSGRGQFQETQYF
>TRBJ2-3|TRBV4-2|TRBD2|few
TGTGCCAGCAGCCAAGATTACGGGGGGGCGGGAGATACGCAGTATTTT
CASSQDYGGAGDTQYF
>TRBJ2-5|TRBV5-1|TRBD1|NA
TGCGCCAGCAGCTCGTTGACAGGGCGGGAGACCCAGTACTTC
CASSSLTGRETQYF
>TRBJ2-2|TRBV7-2|TRBD2|NA
TGTGCCAGCAGAAGAGTTAGCGGGAAACTAAGTATCACCGGGGAGCTGTTTTTT
CASRRVSGKLSITGELFF
>TRBJ1-5|TRBV18|TRBD1|NA
TGTGCCAGCTCACGGACAGGGACTAGCAATCAGCCCCAGCATTTT
CASSRTGTSNQPQHF
>TRBJ2-3|TRBV5-4|TRBD2|NA
TGTGCCAGCAGCAGCGCTAGCGGGAGCGGCACAGATACGCAGTATTTT
CASSSASGSGTDTQYF
>TRBJ2-1|TRBV2|NA|NA
TGTGCCAGCAGCGAGAACAATGAGCAGTTCTTC
CASSENNEQFF
>TRBJ2-5|TRBV15|TRBD2|NA
TGTGCCACGGCGGGGGGAGCACTACAAGAGACCCAGTACTTC
CATAGGALQETQYF
>TRBJ2-6|TRBV5-8|TRBD1|NA
TGTGCCAGCAGCGTCAGGGGGACCGGGGCCAACGTCCTGACTTTC
CASSVRGTGANVLTF
>TRBJ1-6|TRBV9|TRBD1|NA
TGTGCCAGCAAGGGGACAGGGACCTCACCCCTCCACTTT
CASKGTGTSPLHF
>TRBJ2-3|TRBV7-8|TRBD2|NA
TGTGCCAGCAGTTCGCTAGCGGGAGGCCACCTCTACACAGATACGCAGTATTTT
CASSSLAGGHLYTDTQYF
>TRBJ1-2|TRBV5-4|TRBD1|NA
TGTGCCAGCAGCTTGGCCGGACAGGGGGAATATGGCTACCCCTTC
CASSLAGQGEYGYPF
>TRBJ2-1|TRBV27|NA|NA
TGTGCCAGCAGTCCCACTTCTAGCTACACCTACAATGAGCAGTTCTTC
CASSPTSSYTYNEQFF
>TRBJ2-1|TRBV6-5|TRBD2|NA
TGTGCCAGCACTAGCGGGGCCCTTTACAATGAGCAGTTCTTC
CASTSGALYNEQFF
>TRBJ2-7|TRBV7-2|TRBD1|NA
TGTGCCAGCAGCTTAATTCCAGGGGGCATCGTGTCCTACGAGCAGTACTTC
CASSLIPGGIVSYEQYF
>TRBJ2-7|TRBV9|NA|NA
TGTGCCAGCAGCTTTGGGGGGGGGACATCCTACGAGCAGTACTTC
CASSFGGGTSYEQYF
>TRBJ2-6|TRBV19|NA|NA
TGTGCCAGTAGTCCGCGTCGGGACTCTGGGGCCAACGTCCTGACTTTC
CASSPRRDSGANVLTF
>TRBJ1-2|TRBV2|NA|NA
TGTGCCAGCAGCGGTTATGGCTACACCTTC
CASSGYGYTF
>TRBJ1-1|TRBV5-4|NA|NA
TGTGCCAGCAGCTCGGGTTGGTTGAACACTGAAGCTTTCTTT
CASSSGWLNTEAFF
>TRBJ2-7|TRBV6-1|NA|few
TGTGCCAGCAGTGACAGTTCCTACGAGCAGTACTTC
CASSDSSYEQYF
>TRBJ1-1|TRBV29-1|TRBD1|few
TGCAGCGCCAAACAGGGGGCGCCGATCACTGAAGCTTTCTTT
CSAKQGAPITEAFF
>TRBJ2-7|TRBV4-3|NA|NA
TGCGCCAGCAGCCAAGAAGCCAGGGGTAGGAGGATTTCCGAGCAGTACTTC
CASSQEARGRRISEQYF